This TCR beta chain was identified during a study of blood T cell repertoires in COVID-19. The repertoire was sequenced with immunoSEQ multiplex PCR; TCRdb's copy has only in-frame clones and lacks some. The data hold about 100,000 clones, with almost 90% observed a single time. CDR3 length equals 15 residues. V was shortened by 4 bases and J by 6 bases, with 18 bases between the two germline ends. Germline V lookup: CDR1 SGHNT, CDR2 YYREEE (reference sequence). The TCR comes from a human donor in a cohort sampled during active COVID-19. V usage is TRBV5-4 and J usage is TRBJ2-3; D possibly corresponds to TRBD2 (6 bases). The sample taken for sequencing was peripheral blood. The CDR3 DNA reads TGTGCCAGCAGCCCACCTATTGGAGGGACCGATACGCAGTATTTT. Protein sequence: CASSPPIGGTDTQYF. Full variable domain (outside the CDR3, taken from reference TRBV5-4 and TRBJ2-3): ETGVTQSPTHLIKTRGQQVTLRCSSQSGHNTVSWYQQALGQGPQFIFQYYREEENGRGNFPPRFSGLQFPNYSSELNVNALELDDSALYLCASSPPIGGTDTQYFGPGTRLTVL.